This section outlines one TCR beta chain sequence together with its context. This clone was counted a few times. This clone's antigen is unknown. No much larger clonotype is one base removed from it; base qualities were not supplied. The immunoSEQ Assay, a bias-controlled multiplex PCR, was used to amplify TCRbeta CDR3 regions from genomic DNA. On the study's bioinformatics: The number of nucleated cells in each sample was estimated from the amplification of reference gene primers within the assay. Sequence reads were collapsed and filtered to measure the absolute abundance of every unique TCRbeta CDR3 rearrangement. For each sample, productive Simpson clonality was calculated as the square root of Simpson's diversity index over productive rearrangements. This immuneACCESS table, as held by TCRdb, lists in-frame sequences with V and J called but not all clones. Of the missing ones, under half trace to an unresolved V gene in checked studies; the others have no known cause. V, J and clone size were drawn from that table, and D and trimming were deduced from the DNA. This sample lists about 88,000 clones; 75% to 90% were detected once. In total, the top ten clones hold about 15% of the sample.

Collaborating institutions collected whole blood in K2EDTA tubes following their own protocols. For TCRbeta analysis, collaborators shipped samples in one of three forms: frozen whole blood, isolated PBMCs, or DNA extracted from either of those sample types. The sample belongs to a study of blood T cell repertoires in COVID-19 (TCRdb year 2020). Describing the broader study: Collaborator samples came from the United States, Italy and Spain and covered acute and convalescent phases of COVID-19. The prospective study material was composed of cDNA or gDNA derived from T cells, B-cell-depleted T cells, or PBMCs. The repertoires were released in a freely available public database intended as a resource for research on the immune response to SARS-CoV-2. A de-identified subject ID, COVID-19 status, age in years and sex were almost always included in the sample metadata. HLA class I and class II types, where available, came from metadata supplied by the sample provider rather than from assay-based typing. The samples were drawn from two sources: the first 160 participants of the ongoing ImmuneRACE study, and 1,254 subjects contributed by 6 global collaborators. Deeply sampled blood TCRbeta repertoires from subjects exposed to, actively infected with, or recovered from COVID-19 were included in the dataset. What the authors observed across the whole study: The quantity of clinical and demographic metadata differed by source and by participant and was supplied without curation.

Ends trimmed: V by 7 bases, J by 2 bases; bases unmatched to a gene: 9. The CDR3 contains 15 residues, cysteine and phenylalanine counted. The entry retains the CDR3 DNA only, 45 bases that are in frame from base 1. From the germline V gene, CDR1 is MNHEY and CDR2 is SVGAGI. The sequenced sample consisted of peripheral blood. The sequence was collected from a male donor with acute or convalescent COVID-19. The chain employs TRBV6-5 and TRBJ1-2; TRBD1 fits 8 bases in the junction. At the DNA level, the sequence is TGTGCCAGCACCGGGGGACAGGCGATAAACTATGGCTACACCTTC. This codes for CASTGGQAINYGYTF.